The rows below give T cell receptor beta chains drawn from one sample of a study of control samples from healthy donors and cancer patients. Profiling relied on immunoSEQ multiplex PCR, and the TCRdb table lists in-frame clones only, not all of them. The table records about 14,000 clones, roughly 79% of them present only once. The sequenced sample consisted of formalin-fixed, paraffin-embedded tissue. These TCRs come from a male donor with melanoma. Both conserved end residues are part of each CDR3. Each record gives: clone size, V gene, D gene, J gene, CDR3 DNA, CDR3 protein. A D gene is named only where the DNA matches it firmly. Clone size is shown for a subset of rows, as once, few, many or a class of expanded clone.

>few|TRBV4-2|TRBD1|TRBJ1-5
TGTGCCAGCAGCCAAGATCCCGGACAGGGGGATCAGCCCCAGCATTTT
CASSQDPGQGDQPQHF
>.|TRBV5-1|.|TRBJ2-3
TGCGCCAGCAGCTTGCTGGATACAGATACGCAGTATTTT
CASSLLDTDTQYF
>.|TRBV9|.|TRBJ1-5
TGTGCCAGCAGCTTGGACGGGGGTCAGCCCCAGCATTTT
CASSLDGGQPQHF
>.|TRBV7-9|.|TRBJ2-3
TGTGCCAGCAGCGGAAGCACAGATACGCAGTATTTT
CASSGSTDTQYF
>.|TRBV6-5|.|TRBJ2-2
TGTGCCAGCAGTATGGGGCCCGGGGAGCTGTTTTTT
CASSMGPGELFF
>.|TRBV29-1|TRBD2|TRBJ2-1
TGCAGCGCCGTCTTAGGACTAGCGGACAATGAGCAGTTCTTC
CSAVLGLADNEQFF
>.|TRBV24-1|.|TRBJ2-2
TGTGCCACCAGTGCGACCACCGGGGAGCTGTTTTTT
CATSATTGELFF
>.|TRBV7-9|.|TRBJ2-2
TGTGCCAGCAGCTTAGACGGCACCGGGGAGCTGTTTTTT
CASSLDGTGELFF
>.|TRBV27|TRBD2|TRBJ2-3
TGTGCCAGCAGACCTCTAGCGGGGGTAGGGGATACGCAGTATTTT
CASRPLAGVGDTQYF
>.|TRBV5-4|.|TRBJ1-2
TGTGCCAGCAGCTCGGCCTCGGGACAACTAACTGGCTACACCTTC
CASSSASGQLTGYTF
>few|TRBV14|.|TRBJ1-1
TGTGCCAGCAGCCAAGAGTCGGGTAGTAACACTGAAGCTTTCTTT
CASSQESGSNTEAFF